The clone carrying this T cell receptor (beta chain) has a single count. This sample was included in a study of Tregs in tolerant kidney transplant recipients. The data were produced by immunoSEQ multiplex PCR, yet TCRdb's version contains in-frame clones alone and is incomplete. Here the sample spans fewer than 20,000 clones, approximately 80% being singletons. Trimming removed 5 bases at V and 2 bases at J, with 10 bases between. Germline CDR1 reads SGHAT; CDR2 reads FQDESV (reference sequence). CDR3 length: 15 amino acids. CD4+CD25+CD127- Tregs, CD4+CD25- non-Tregs, CD4 and CD8 cells were sorted. An overnight rest at 37°C with roughly 200 IU/ml IL-2 preceded regulatory T cell sorting from thawed PBMCs.

Source material: Tregs from blood. The chain employs TRBV11-1 and TRBJ2-6; D not certain. The receptor was derived from a human donor in good health. The CDR3 reads CASSPMGAGANVLTF. As DNA, the CDR3 is TGTGCCAGCAGCCCCATGGGTGCTGGGGCCAACGTCCTGACTTTC.